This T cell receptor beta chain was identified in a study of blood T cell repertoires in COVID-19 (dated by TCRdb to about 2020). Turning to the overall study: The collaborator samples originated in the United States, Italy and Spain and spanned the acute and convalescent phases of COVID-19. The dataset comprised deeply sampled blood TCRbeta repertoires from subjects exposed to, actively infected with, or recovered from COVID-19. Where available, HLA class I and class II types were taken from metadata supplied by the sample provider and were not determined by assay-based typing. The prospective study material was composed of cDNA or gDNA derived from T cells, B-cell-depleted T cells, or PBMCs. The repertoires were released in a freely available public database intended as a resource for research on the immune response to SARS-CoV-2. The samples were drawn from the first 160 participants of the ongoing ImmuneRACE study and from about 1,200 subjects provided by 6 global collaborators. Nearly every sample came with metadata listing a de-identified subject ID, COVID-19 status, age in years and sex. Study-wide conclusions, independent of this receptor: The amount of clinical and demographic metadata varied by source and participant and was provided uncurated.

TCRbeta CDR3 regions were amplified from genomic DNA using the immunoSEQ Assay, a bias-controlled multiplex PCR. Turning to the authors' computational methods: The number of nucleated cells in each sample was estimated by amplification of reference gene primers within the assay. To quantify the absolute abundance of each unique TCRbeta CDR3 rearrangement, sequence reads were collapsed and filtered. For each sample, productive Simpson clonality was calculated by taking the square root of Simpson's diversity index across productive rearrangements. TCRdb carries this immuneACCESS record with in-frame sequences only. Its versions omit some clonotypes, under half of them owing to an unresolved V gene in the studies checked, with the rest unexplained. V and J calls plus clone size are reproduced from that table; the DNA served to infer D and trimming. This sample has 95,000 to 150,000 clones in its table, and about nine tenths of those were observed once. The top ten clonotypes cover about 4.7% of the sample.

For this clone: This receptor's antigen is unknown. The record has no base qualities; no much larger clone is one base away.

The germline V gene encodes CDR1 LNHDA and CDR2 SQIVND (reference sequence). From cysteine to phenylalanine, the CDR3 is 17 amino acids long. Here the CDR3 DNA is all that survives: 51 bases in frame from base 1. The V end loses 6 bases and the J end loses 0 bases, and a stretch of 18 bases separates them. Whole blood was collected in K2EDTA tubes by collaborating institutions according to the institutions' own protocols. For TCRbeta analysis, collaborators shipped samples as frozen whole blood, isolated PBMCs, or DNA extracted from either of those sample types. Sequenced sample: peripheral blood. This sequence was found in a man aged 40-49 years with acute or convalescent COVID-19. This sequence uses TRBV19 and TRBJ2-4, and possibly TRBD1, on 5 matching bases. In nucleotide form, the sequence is TGTGCCAGTAGCCCCTCCCAGGGTGGCCTAGCCAAAAACATTCAGTACTTC. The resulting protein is CASSPSQGGLAKNIQYF.